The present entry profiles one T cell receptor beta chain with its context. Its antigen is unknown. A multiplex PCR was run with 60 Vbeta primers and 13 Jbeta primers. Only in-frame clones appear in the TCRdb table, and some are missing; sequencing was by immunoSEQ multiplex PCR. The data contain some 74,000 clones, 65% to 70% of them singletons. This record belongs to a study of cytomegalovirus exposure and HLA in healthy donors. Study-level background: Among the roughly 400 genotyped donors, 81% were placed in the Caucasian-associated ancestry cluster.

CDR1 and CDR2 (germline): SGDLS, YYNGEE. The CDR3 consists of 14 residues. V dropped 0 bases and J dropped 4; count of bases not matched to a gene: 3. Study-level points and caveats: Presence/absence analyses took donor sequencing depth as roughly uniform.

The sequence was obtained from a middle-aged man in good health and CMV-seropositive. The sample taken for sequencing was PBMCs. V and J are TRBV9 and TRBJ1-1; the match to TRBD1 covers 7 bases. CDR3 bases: TGTGCCAGCAGCGTAGGCCGGGACAGCACTGAAGCTTTCTTT. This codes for CASSVGRDSTEAFF.